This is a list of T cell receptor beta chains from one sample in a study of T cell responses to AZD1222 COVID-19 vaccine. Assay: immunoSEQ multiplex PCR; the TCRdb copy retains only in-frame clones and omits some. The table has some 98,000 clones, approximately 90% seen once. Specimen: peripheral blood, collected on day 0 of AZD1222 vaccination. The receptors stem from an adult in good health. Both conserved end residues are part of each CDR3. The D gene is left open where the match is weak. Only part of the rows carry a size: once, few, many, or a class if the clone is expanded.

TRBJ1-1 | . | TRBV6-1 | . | CASSVPRGSLNTEAFF | TGTGCCAGCAGTGTCCCCCGGGGGAGTCTGAACACTGAAGCTTTCTTT
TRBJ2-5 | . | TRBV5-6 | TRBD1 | CASGSSGTGVEETQYF | TGTGCCAGCGGATCATCCGGGACAGGGGTGGAAGAGACCCAGTACTTC
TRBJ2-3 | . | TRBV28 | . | CASSWGLSTDTQYF | TGTGCCAGCAGTTGGGGACTCAGCACAGATACGCAGTATTTT
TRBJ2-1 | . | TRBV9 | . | CASSVAGAGHYNEQFF | TGTGCCAGCAGCGTAGCTGGGGCGGGCCACTACAATGAGCAGTTCTTC
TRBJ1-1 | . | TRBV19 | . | CASSIDTDTEAFF | TGTGCCAGTAGTATAGATACGGACACTGAAGCTTTCTTT
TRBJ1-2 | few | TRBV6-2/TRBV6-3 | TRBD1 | CASSPTGNGANYGYTF | TGTGCCAGCAGCCCGACAGGGAATGGGGCTAACTATGGCTACACCTTC
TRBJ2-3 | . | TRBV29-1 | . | CSVDIMVTDTQYF | TGCAGCGTTGACATTATGGTCACAGATACGCAGTATTTT
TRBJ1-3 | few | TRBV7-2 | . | CASSLAGASGNTIYF | TGTGCCAGCAGCTTAGCGGGGGCGTCTGGAAACACCATATATTTT
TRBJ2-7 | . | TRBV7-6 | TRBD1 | CASSLGQGTYEQYF | TGTGCCAGCAGCTTAGGACAGGGGACCTACGAGCAGTACTTC
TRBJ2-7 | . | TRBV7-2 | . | CASSYLSGGRGEQYF | TGTGCCAGCAGCTACCTTAGTGGGGGGCGTGGGGAGCAGTACTTC
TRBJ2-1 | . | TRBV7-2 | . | CASSLDRGRFSEQFF | TGTGCCAGCAGCTTAGACCGGGGGCGGTTTTCTGAGCAGTTCTTC
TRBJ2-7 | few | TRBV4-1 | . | CASSQKGLGATQYF | TGCGCCAGCAGCCAAAAGGGACTGGGGGCGACGCAGTACTTC
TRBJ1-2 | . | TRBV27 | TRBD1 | CASSFRGGGYTF | TGTGCCAGCAGTTTCAGGGGGGGAGGCTACACCTTC
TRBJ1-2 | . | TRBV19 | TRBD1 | CASSTGQAANYGYTF | TGTGCCAGTAGTACAGGACAGGCGGCCAACTATGGCTACACCTTC
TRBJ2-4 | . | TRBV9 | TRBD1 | CASSTTDRNIQYF | TGTGCCAGCAGCACAACGGACAGGAACATTCAGTACTTC
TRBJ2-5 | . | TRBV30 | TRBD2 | CACPGVGGAPETQYF | TGTGCCTGTCCCGGGGTCGGGGGGGCCCCAGAGACCCAGTACTTC
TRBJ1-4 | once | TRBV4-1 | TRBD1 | CASSQDRDRVNEKLFF | TGCGCCAGCAGCCAAGACCGGGACAGGGTTAATGAAAAACTGTTTTTT
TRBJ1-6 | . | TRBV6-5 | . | CASMGQYNSPLHF | TGTGCCAGCATGGGACAATATAATTCACCCCTCCACTTT
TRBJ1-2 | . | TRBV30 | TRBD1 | CAWKGTANYGYTF | TGTGCCTGGAAAGGGACAGCTAACTATGGCTACACCTTC
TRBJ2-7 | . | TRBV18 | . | CASSPPADLLIQYF | TGTGCCAGCTCACCACCGGCAGACCTACTGATCCAGTACTTC
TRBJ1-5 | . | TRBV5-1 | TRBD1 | CASSLTGDNQPQHF | TGCGCCAGCAGCTTGACAGGGGACAATCAGCCCCAGCATTTT
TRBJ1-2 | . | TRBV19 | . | CASSIRQGSNGYTF | TGTGCCAGTAGTATCCGGCAGGGGTCAAATGGCTACACCTTC
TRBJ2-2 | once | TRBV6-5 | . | CASSPRAYTGELFF | TGTGCCAGCAGTCCCCGGGCCTACACCGGGGAGCTGTTTTTT
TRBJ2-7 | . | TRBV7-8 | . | CASSANSGVYEQYF | TGTGCCAGCAGCGCTAATAGTGGGGTCTACGAGCAGTACTTC
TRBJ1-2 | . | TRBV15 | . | CATSRERRTNYGYTF | TGTGCCACCAGCAGAGAACGGAGAACTAACTATGGCTACACCTTC
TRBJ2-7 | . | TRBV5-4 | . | CGDSGEQYF | TGTGGAGACTCCGGAGAGCAGTACTTC
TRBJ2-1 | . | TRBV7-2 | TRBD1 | CASSFPGQGWSYNEQFF | TGTGCCAGCAGCTTTCCGGGACAGGGGTGGTCCTACAATGAGCAGTTCTTC
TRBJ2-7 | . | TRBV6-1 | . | CASSELNAVSSYEQYF | TGTGCCAGCAGTGAATTGAATGCGGTTAGCTCCTACGAGCAGTACTTC
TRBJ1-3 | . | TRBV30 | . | CAWSAGNTIYF | TGTGCCTGGAGTGCTGGAAACACCATATATTTT